A single sample gave rise to the 2 T cell receptor beta chains below, sequenced in a study of blood T cell repertoires in COVID-19. The assay was immunoSEQ multiplex PCR, and TCRdb's table has in-frame clones only and misses some. This table has approximately 100,000 clones, approximately 86% appearing once. The sequencing input was peripheral blood. These TCRs come from a human donor in a cohort sampled during active COVID-19.

The chain couples TRBV29-1 to TRBJ2-2, with 11 bases lining up with TRBD1. The CDR3 runs 15 residues. CDR1 is SQVTM, CDR2 ANQGSEA, per germline. V was pared by 7 bases and J by 4 bases, with 8 bases of the junction left unmatched. The CDR3 spells CSAFGQGAPTGELFF. As DNA, the CDR3 is TGCAGCGCGTTTGGACAGGGGGCGCCCACCGGGGAGCTGTTTTTT.

This chain joins TRBV4-3 and TRBJ2-7; 7 nucleotides line up with TRBD2. Germline loops: CDR1 LGHNA, CDR2 YSLEER. The V and J ends lost 2 bases and 2 bases, in that order; junction bases with no gene match: 6. The CDR3 consists of 15 residues. The CDR3, as DNA: TGCGCCAGCAGCCAATACGGGGCGGGGGCCTACGAGCAGTACTTC. This codes for CASSQYGAGAYEQYF.